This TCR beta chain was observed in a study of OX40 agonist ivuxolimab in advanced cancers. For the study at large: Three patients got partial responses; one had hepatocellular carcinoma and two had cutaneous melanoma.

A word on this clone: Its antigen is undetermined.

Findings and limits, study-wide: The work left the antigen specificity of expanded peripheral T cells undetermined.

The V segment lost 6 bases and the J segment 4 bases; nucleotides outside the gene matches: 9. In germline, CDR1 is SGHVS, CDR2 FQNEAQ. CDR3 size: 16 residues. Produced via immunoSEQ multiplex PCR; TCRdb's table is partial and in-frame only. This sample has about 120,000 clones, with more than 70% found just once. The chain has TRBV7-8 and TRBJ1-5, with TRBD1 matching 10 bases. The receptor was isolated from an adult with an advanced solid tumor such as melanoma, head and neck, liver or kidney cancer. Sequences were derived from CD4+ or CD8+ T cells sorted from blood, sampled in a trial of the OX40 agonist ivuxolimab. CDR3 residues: CASSAGQGRWNQPQHF. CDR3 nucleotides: TGTGCCAGCAGTGCGGGACAGGGGAGATGGAATCAGCCCCAGCATTTT.